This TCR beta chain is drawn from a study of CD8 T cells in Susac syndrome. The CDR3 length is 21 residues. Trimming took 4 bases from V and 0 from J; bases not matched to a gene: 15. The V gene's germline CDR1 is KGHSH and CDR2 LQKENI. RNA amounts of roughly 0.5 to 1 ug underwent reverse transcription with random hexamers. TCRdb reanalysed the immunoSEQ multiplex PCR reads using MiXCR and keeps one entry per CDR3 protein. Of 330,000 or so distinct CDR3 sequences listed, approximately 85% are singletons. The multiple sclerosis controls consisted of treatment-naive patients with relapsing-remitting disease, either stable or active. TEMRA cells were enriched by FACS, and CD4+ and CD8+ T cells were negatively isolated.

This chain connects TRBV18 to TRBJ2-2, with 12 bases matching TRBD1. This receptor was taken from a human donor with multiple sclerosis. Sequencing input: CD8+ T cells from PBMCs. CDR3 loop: CASSLLPGQGAARPNTGELFF. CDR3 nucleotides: TGTGCCAGCTCACTACTGCCGGGACAGGGGGCGGCGAGACCGAACACCGGGGAGCTGTTTTTT.